A single sample is the source of the 15 T cell receptor beta chains below, sequenced in a study of PD-1 and CTLA-4 blockade in melanoma. Some clones are missing from TCRdb's copy, which holds only in-frame ones; the method was immunoSEQ multiplex PCR. This sample carries over 25,000 clones, roughly nine tenths of them seen once, and the ten largest clones take over 6.5%. This specimen was CD8+ T cells from peripheral blood, taken before anti-PD-1 treatment. Source of these receptors: a human donor with melanoma.

This clone was counted once. This chain connects TRBV10-3 to TRBJ2-1, with 11 bases that match TRBD2. Looked up from germline, CDR1 is ENHRY and CDR2 is SYGVKD. V was pared by 0 bases and J by 9 bases, with 4 bases of the junction left unmatched. CDR3 length: 15 amino acids. CDR3 in DNA: TGTGCCATCAGTGAGTCGATTACTAGCGGGAGTGAGCAGTTCTTC. As protein: CAISESITSGSEQFF.

This chain joins TRBV24-1 and TRBJ2-3; a possible D gene is TRBD2 (5 bases). V was cut by 2 bases and J by 2 bases, with 10 bases left in between. Germline V gene data show CDR1 as KGHDR and CDR2 as SFDVKD. The CDR3 is 15 residues long. This CDR3 is CATSDSSDYTDTQYF. For the CDR3, the DNA is TGTGCCACCAGTGATTCCTCAGACTACACAGATACGCAGTATTTT.

This sequence joins TRBV6-6 and TRBJ2-7; D not resolved. Germline CDR1 is MNHNY and CDR2 is SVGAGI (reference sequence). This CDR3 contains 12 residues. The V end lost 0 bases, the J end lost 2 bases, and 2 bases lay between the germline ends. CDR3 loop: CASSYSTYEQYF. The CDR3 DNA follows: TGTGCCAGCAGTTACTCTACCTACGAGCAGTACTTC.

V gene TRBV4-1 combines with J gene TRBJ2-5; no definite D call. Germline V lookup: CDR1 MGHRA, CDR2 YSYEKL. This CDR3 spans 13 amino acids. Trimming removed 0 bases at V and 5 bases at J, with 7 bases between. This CDR3 is CASSQDQGETQYF. The CDR3 coding sequence is TGCGCCAGCAGCCAAGACCAAGGGGAGACCCAGTACTTC.

V and J are TRBV5-1 and TRBJ1-2, with D unclear. Germline CDR1 is SGHRS and CDR2 is YFSETQ. The CDR3 is 13 amino acids. Trimming cost V 0 bases and J 5 bases, with 8 bases left between them. CDR3 bases: TGCGCCAGCAGCTTGGGGTCAGCTTATGGCTACACCTTC. Its translation is CASSLGSAYGYTF. Variable domain in full (rest from reference TRBV5-1 and TRBJ1-2): KAGVTQTPRYLIKTRGQQVTLSCSPISGHRSVSWYQQTPGQGLQFLFEYFSETQRNKGNFPGRFSGRQFSNSRSEMNVSTLELGDSALYLCASSLGSAYGYTFGSGTRLTVV.

The chain uses TRBV6-6 and TRBJ1-1, with a possible D match to TRBD1 (5 bases). Trimming took 5 bases from V and 0 from J, leaving 10 bases between them. Per the germline V gene, CDR1 is MNHNY and CDR2 is SVGAGI (reference sequence). This CDR3 spans 14 amino acids. The CDR3 sequence is CASSRDLMNTEAFF. The CDR3 DNA sequence: TGTGCCAGCAGTCGGGACTTAATGAACACTGAAGCTTTCTTT.

The V gene is TRBV6-4, the J gene TRBJ2-3; a possible D gene is TRBD1 (6 bases). Germline CDR1 reads MRHNA; CDR2 reads SNTAGT. The ends were cut back, 4 bases at V and 6 bases at J, with 14 bases in the middle. This CDR3 spans 14 amino acids. CDR3 sequence: CASSVGSGEDTQYF. CDR3 DNA sequence: TGTGCCAGCAGTGTAGGTTCAGGGGAGGATACGCAGTATTTT.

V usage is TRBV6-4 and J usage is TRBJ2-3; D uncertain. The CDR3 covers 15 residues. V was trimmed by 3 bases and J by 1 base, leaving 11 bases between them. The germline gives CDR1 MRHNA, CDR2 SNTAGT. The CDR3 protein is CASSEGLSGTDTQYF. The DNA for the CDR3 is TGTGCCAGCAGTGAAGGGCTTTCCGGCACAGATACGCAGTATTTT.

This chain uses TRBV12-3 or TRBV12-4 with TRBJ1-1; D ambiguous. V was cut by 5 bases and J by 6 bases, with 13 bases left in between. This CDR3 spans 13 amino acids. CDR3 coding DNA: TGTGCCAGCAGTACGACCCAGGTTGCTGAAGCTTTCTTT. Residues: CASSTTQVAEAFF.

This chain uses TRBV29-1 with TRBJ2-3; D gene uncertain. Germline CDR1 and CDR2: SQVTM and ANQGSEA. Trimming removed 0 bases at V and 6 bases at J, with 4 bases between. This CDR3 contains 11 residues. The CDR3 bases are TGCAGCGTTGAAGATCGGGATACGCAGTATTTT. It codes for CSVEDRDTQYF.

The gene calls are TRBV6-5 and TRBJ2-1; 8 positions agree with TRBD2. CDR1 and CDR2 from the germline V gene are MNHEY and SVGAGI. The CDR3 sequence is 14 residues long. J lost 8 bases, V lost 5 bases, and 8 bases had no gene match. The CDR3 here is CASSRLAPGDEQFF. CDR3 nucleotide sequence: TGTGCCAGCAGTAGACTAGCGCCAGGAGATGAGCAGTTCTTC.

This chain joins TRBV27 and TRBJ1-6; TRBD1 agrees at 7 bases. The trim removed 4 bases at V and 6 bases at J, leaving 6 bases unmatched. The germline gives CDR1 MNHEY, CDR2 SMNVEV (reference sequence). The CDR3 runs to 15 residues. The CDR3, as DNA: TGTGCCAGCAGTTCAAACAGGGGCGGTAATTCACCCCTCCACTTT. It is translated as CASSSNRGGNSPLHF.

The V and J genes are TRBV6-6 and TRBJ1-1; D remains ambiguous. Germline values: CDR1 MNHNY, CDR2 SVGAGI (reference sequence). This CDR3 comprises 11 residues. The V end was cut by 5 bases, the J end by 3 bases, with 4 bases between. The CDR3 DNA reads TGTGCCAGCAGTGACGACACTGAAGCTTTCTTT. Translating gives CASSDDTEAFF.

The chain combines TRBV11-2 with TRBJ2-1; D is uncertain. Trimming stripped 5 bases from V and 10 bases from J, with 9 bases between. CDR1 and CDR2 (germline): SGHAT, FQNNGV. This CDR3 has 11 amino acids. This CDR3 reads CASSQSSEQFF. Here the CDR3 DNA reads TGTGCCAGCAGCCAGTCCAGCGAGCAGTTCTTC.

The chain is built from TRBV15 and TRBJ1-4; D is ambiguous. This CDR3 contains 16 residues. Germline CDR1 is LNHNV and CDR2 is YYDKDF (reference sequence). Trimming cost V 0 bases and J 8 bases, with 16 bases left between them. The CDR3 loop reads CATSRDLRRSGEKLFF. The CDR3 DNA reads as TGTGCCACCAGCAGAGATCTTCGGCGTTCGGGAGAAAAACTGTTTTTT. The full variable domain, in which reference TRBV15 and TRBJ1-4 provide the parts outside the CDR3, is DAMVIQNPRYQVTQFGKPVTLSCSQTLNHNVMYWYQQKSSQAPKLLFHYYDKDFNNEADTPDNFQSRRPNTSFCFLDIRSPGLGDTAMYLCATSRDLRRSGEKLFFGSGTQLSVL.